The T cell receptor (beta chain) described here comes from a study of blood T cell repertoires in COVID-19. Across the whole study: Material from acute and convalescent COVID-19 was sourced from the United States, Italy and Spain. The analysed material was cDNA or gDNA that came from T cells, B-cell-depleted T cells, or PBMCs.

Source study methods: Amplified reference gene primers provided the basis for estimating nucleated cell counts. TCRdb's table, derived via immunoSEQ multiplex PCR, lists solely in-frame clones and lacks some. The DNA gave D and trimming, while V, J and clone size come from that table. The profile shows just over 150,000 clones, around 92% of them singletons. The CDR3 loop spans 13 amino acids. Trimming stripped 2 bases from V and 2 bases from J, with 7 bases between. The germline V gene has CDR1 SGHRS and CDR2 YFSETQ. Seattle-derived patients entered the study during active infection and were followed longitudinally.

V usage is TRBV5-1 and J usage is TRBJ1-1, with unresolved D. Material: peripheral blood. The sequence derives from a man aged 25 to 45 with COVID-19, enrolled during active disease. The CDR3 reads CASSFSANTEAFF. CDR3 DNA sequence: TGCGCCAGCAGCTTTAGCGCTAACACTGAAGCTTTCTTT.